The sequence of this T cell receptor (beta chain) was determined in a study of graft-versus-host responses after intestinal transplantation. The germline CDR1 and CDR2 sequences are KGHSH and LQKENI. This CDR3 has 17 residues. Losses at the gene ends were 4 bases for V and 2 bases for J; bases not matched to a gene: 11. Sequencing was performed with immunoSEQ multiplex PCR; in TCRdb, only in-frame clones are kept and a portion is missing. Among roughly 40,000 clones listed, nearly 90% were seen once. Sequences were derived from PBMCs, sampled just under 270 days after transplant. This receptor was obtained from a human patient who received an intestinal transplant, so some T cells may come from the graft donor. The chain links TRBV18 to TRBJ1-5, with 7 bases matching TRBD1. The DNA for the CDR3 is TGTGCCAGCTCACTCGGACAGGCGCTGAGGGGCAATCAGCCCCAGCATTTT. Its protein is CASSLGQALRGNQPQHF.